A single sample is the source of the 6 T cell receptor beta chains below, sequenced in a study of T cell repertoires in cytomegalovirus infection. TCRdb called the reads again in MiXCR, with one record for every CDR3 protein. Of more than 650,000 distinct CDR3 sequences listed, 35% to 45% are singletons. Sequencing used PBMCs. All receptors derive from a human donor in good health (CMV status not recorded). Some clones in this sample may be carry-over from other donors' samples.

With respect to this clonotype: This could be a read error, since a much larger clone is one nucleotide away. The V call is TRBV7-8, the J call TRBJ2-5; D is unclear. This CDR3 spans 14 amino acids. The V gene's germline CDR1 is SGHVS and CDR2 FQNEAQ. With 7 bases removed from V and 7 bases from J, the gap between germline ends came to 19 bases. The CDR3 sequence: CASIAKTGVGTQYF. CDR3 nucleotide sequence: TGTGCCAGCATCGCCAAGACTGGTGTGGGGACCCAGTACTTC.

To note about this clonotype: This may come from a read error, since a much larger clone is one base off. In DNA form, the CDR3 reads TGTGCCAGCAGCCTCCCTGGGGGCGCGACCGCGGAGCTGTTTTTT. Its protein is CASSLPGGATAELFF. This chain connects TRBV7-2 to TRBJ2-2, with TRBD1 as a possible D gene (6 bases). The CDR3 runs to 15 residues. Germline V gene data show CDR1 as SGHTA and CDR2 as FQGNSA.

The chain is built from TRBV11-2 and TRBJ1-2; the D is unclear. CDR3 length: 15 residues. Trimming pared 0 bases from V and 4 bases from J, leaving 12 bases between. The germline gives CDR1 SGHAT, CDR2 FQNNGV. This CDR3 is CASSLDPTGSYGYTF. In nucleotides, the CDR3 is TGTGCCAGCAGCTTAGACCCGACCGGGAGCTATGGCTACACCTTC.

The chain combines TRBV5-8 with TRBJ2-2, with D possibly TRBD2 on 5 matching bases. CDR1 is SGHTS, CDR2 YDEGEE, per germline. The CDR3 is 14 amino acids. Between the trimmed V and J ends, which lost 5 bases and 3 bases, there was a span of 11 bases. CDR3 sequence reads: CASREDGYTGELFF. The CDR3 region has the DNA TGTGCCAGCAGGGAGGACGGGTACACCGGGGAGCTGTTTTTT. Using reference TRBV5-8 and TRBJ2-2 for the parts outside the CDR3, the full variable domain is EAGVTQSPTHLIKTRGQQATLRCSPISGHTSVYWYQQALGLGLQFLLWYDEGEERNRGNFPPRFSGRQFPNYSSELNVNALELEDSALYLCASREDGYTGELFFGEGSRLTVL.

V and J are TRBV6-6 and TRBJ1-6, with a weak D call TRBD1 (5 bases). CDR3 length: 15 amino acids. Trimming cost V 2 bases and J 1 base, with 6 bases left between them. Germline loops: CDR1 MNHNY, CDR2 SVGAGI (reference sequence). The DNA of the CDR3 is TGTGCCAGCAGTTACGACAGATCCTATAATTCACCCCTCCACTTT. Amino acid sequence: CASSYDRSYNSPLHF.

The chain recombines TRBV7-9 with TRBJ1-1, with D tentatively TRBD1 (6 bases). The CDR3 is 14 amino acids. V lost 5 bases and J lost 7, with 17 bases in between. Germline assignment: CDR1 SEHNR and CDR2 FQNEAQ (reference sequence). CDR3 loop: CASSPGQYNDEAFF. CDR3 in DNA: TGTGCCAGCAGCCCAGGACAGTACAACGATGAAGCTTTCTTT.